A single sample gave rise to the 2 T cell receptor beta chains below, sequenced in a study of identical twins. Using its own MiXCR run on the 5' RACE reads, TCRdb lists one record per CDR3 protein. The sample comprises about 530,000 distinct CDR3 sequences, approximately 20% of which are singletons, and approximately 0.49% rests with the top ten. The same data also went into a second study, on yellow fever vaccine responses in identical twins.

Sequences were obtained from CD4+ T cells sorted from blood. Receptors were obtained from a woman aged 18-29 years in good health.

This clonotype has a handful of counts. The chain is built from TRBV5-1 and TRBJ1-1; 7 nucleotides agree with TRBD1. The J segment lost 0 bases and the V segment lost 0 bases, leaving 8 bases of the junction unmatched. Germline CDR1 SGHRS, CDR2 YFSETQ. CDR3 length: 17 residues. The CDR3 loop reads CASSLGLGTGVNTEAFF. The CDR3 region has the DNA TGCGCCAGCAGCTTGGGATTAGGAACAGGGGTGAACACTGAAGCTTTCTTT.

The chain has TRBV3-1 and TRBJ2-3; the match to TRBD2 covers 13 bases. CDR1 and CDR2 from the germline V gene are LGHDT and YNNKEL (reference sequence). The V and J ends lost 1 base and 7 bases, in that order; junction bases with no gene match: 8. The CDR3 has 17 residues. The DNA for the CDR3 is TGTGCCAGCAGCCAAGCTGGGACTAGCGGGAATTCATATACGCAGTATTTT. It specifies CASSQAGTSGNSYTQYF.